The 24 T cell receptor beta chains in this list originate from one sample, sequenced in a study of graft-versus-host responses after intestinal transplantation. Sequencing used immunoSEQ multiplex PCR; TCRdb keeps in-frame clones, though not all of them. Of about 120,000 clones in the sample, approximately 95% are singletons; the top ten hold roughly 3.5%. Their recognized antigens are unknown. This sample comprised unstimulated CD8+ T cells sorted from spleen or lymph node cells, obtained before intestinal transplant. These receptor sequences come from a human donor who received an intestinal transplant.

This chain uses TRBV6-5 with TRBJ2-5; D is possibly TRBD1 or TRBD2 (5 bases each). This CDR3 has 15 amino acids. V dropped 2 bases and J dropped 2 bases, with 12 bases sitting between them. The germline gives CDR1 MNHEY, CDR2 SVGAGI. The DNA of the CDR3 is TGTGCCAGCAGTTACACTTCGGGGCGTCAAGAGACCCAGTACTTC. Its translation is CASSYTSGRQETQYF.

The chain carries TRBV2 and TRBJ1-5; a weak D match, TRBD1 (5 bases). Germline CDR1 reads SNHLY; CDR2 reads FYNNEI. Trimming removed 7 bases from V and 4 bases from J, with 14 bases in between. This CDR3 spans 14 amino acids. The CDR3 nucleotides read TGTGCCAGCACCGCGGGGGAAGGAAATCAGCCCCAGCATTTT. This codes for CASTAGEGNQPQHF.

This chain joins TRBV27 and TRBJ2-1; 14 bases agree with TRBD2. Germline CDR1 reads MNHEY; CDR2 reads SMNVEV (reference sequence). CDR3 length equals 18 residues. V dropped 2 bases and J dropped 3; count of bases not matched to a gene: 6. The CDR3 sequence: CASSLEPGLAGVYNEQFF. The CDR3 DNA reads TGTGCCAGCAGTTTAGAACCGGGACTAGCGGGAGTCTACAATGAGCAGTTCTTC.

The chain carries TRBV30 and TRBJ2-7; either TRBD1 or TRBD2 may supply D (6 bases each). The CDR3 is 11 residues long. The germline gives CDR1 GTSNPN, CDR2 SVGIG (reference sequence). DNA of the CDR3: TGTGCGGAGGGGGATCCCCGGGAGCAGTACTTC. It yields the protein CAEGDPREQYF.

The table lists this clone with a few counts. V is TRBV7-2 and J is TRBJ2-3; 8 bases are shared with TRBD2. Trimming cost V 5 bases and J 5 bases; bases outside gene matches: 9. The CDR3 extends over 15 amino acids. Germline CDR1 SGHTA, CDR2 FQGNSA. CDR3 region: CASSPAGGFGDTQYF. DNA of the CDR3: TGTGCCAGCAGCCCTGCGGGGGGATTCGGAGATACGCAGTATTTT.

The chain has TRBV5-4 and TRBJ2-7; D tentatively fits TRBD1 or TRBD2 (5 bases each). CDR1 SGHNT and CDR2 YYREEE come from the germline V gene (reference sequence). V was trimmed by 4 bases and J by 2 bases, leaving 13 bases between them. The CDR3 is 14 amino acids. The CDR3 loop reads CASSLGRGPYEQYF. The CDR3 DNA follows: TGTGCCAGCAGCCTCGGACGGGGCCCCTACGAGCAGTACTTC.

The chain couples TRBV6-1 to TRBJ2-3, with D possibly being TRBD1 (6 bases). CDR1 is MNHNS and CDR2 is SASEGT in the germline V gene. The CDR3 has 18 amino acids. The V end was cut by 0 bases, the J end by 4 bases, with 20 bases between. The CDR3 nucleotides are TGTGCCAGCAGTGAAGCTGACAGGTCGGTGGGAATCGCAGATACGCAGTATTTT. This codes for CASSEADRSVGIADTQYF.

The chain has TRBV4-1 and TRBJ1-1; D is undetermined. The V end was cut by 7 bases, the J end by 1 base, with 16 bases between. Germline loops: CDR1 MGHRA, CDR2 YSYEKL. The CDR3 has 15 amino acids. CDR3 loop: CASTPRAGANTEAFF. CDR3 nucleotide sequence: TGCGCCAGCACCCCTAGGGCAGGCGCGAACACTGAAGCTTTCTTT.

A few counts support this clone. V usage is TRBV14 and J usage is TRBJ1-4; weak D call: TRBD1 (6 bases). The CDR3 is made up of 14 amino acids. Germline-derived CDR1 and CDR2 are SGHDN and FVKESK. Between the trimmed V and J ends, which lost 2 bases and 8 bases, there was a span of 12 bases. In DNA form, the CDR3 reads TGTGCCAGCAGCCAAATACAGGGAGGAGAAAAACTGTTTTTT. Translating it yields CASSQIQGGEKLFF. The whole variable domain, remainder taken from reference TRBV14 and TRBJ1-4, is EAGVTQFPSHSVIEKGQTVTLRCDPISGHDNLYWYRRVMGKEIKFLLHFVKESKQDESGMPNNRFLAERTGGTYSTLKVQPAELEDSGVYFCASSQIQGGEKLFFGSGTQLSVL.

This chain links TRBV27 with TRBJ2-1, with 10 bases fitting TRBD2. The CDR3 extends over 15 amino acids. Germline V gene lookup returns CDR1 MNHEY and CDR2 SMNVEV (reference sequence). The V and J ends lost 7 bases and 6 bases, in that order; junction bases with no gene match: 9. This CDR3 reads CASTVTGTSVNEQFF. The CDR3 nucleotides are TGTGCCAGCACCGTGACCGGGACTAGCGTCAATGAGCAGTTCTTC.

The J gene is TRBJ2-7, the V gene TRBV12-2; the table's D call of TRBD2 was not tested on the DNA. TRBV12-2 counts as a pseudogene. CDR3 length equals 15 residues. As DNA, the CDR3 is TGTGCAAGTCGCTTGTCGCGGGACTTCGAGTACGAGCAGTACTTC. This translates into CASRLSRDFEYEQYF.

The chain carries TRBV29-1 and TRBJ2-2; 8 nucleotides agree with TRBD2. The CDR3 consists of 16 residues. CDR1 is SQVTM, CDR2 ANQGSEA, per germline. Trimming at V came to 6 bases and at J to 6 bases, leaving 15 bases not matched to a gene. DNA for the CDR3: TGCAGCGTAGATGTGGGGACTAGTCTGTTCCCCGGGGAGCTGTTTTTT. Its protein product is CSVDVGTSLFPGELFF.

In this sample, this clone turned up once. The chain is built from TRBV7-9 and TRBJ1-1; no reliable D call. CDR1 is SEHNR and CDR2 is FQNEAQ in the germline V gene (reference sequence). Trimming shortened V by 3 bases and J by 2 bases, and 7 bases separated the two germline ends. The CDR3 loop spans 13 amino acids. The CDR3 sequence: CASSFTPNTEAFF. The CDR3 nucleotides read TGTGCCAGCAGCTTTACTCCTAACACTGAAGCTTTCTTT.

The chain employs TRBV7-3 and TRBJ2-1; 10 bases are a match to TRBD2. The CDR3 loop spans 15 amino acids. Trimming at V came to 2 bases and at J to 2 bases, leaving 0 bases not matched to a gene. Germline V lookup: CDR1 SGHTA, CDR2 FQGTGA. The CDR3 DNA reads TGTGCCAGCAGCTTAGGGACTAGCGCCTACAATGAGCAGTTCTTC. It yields the protein CASSLGTSAYNEQFF.

This clone was counted a single time. This sequence joins TRBV6-5 and TRBJ1-4; 8 bases align to TRBD1. J lost 6 bases, V lost 5 bases, and 8 bases had no gene match. The germline V gene encodes CDR1 MNHEY and CDR2 SVGAGI. The CDR3 loop spans 15 amino acids. The CDR3 DNA reads TGTGCCAGCAGTCGGGGGGGACAGGCCTATGAAAAACTGTTTTTT. Translation gives CASSRGGQAYEKLFF.

This sequence joins TRBV9 and TRBJ2-4, with no clear D. The V gene lost 4 bases and the J gene lost 12 bases, with 17 bases spanning the gap. CDR1 SGDLS and CDR2 YYNGEE come from the germline V gene. The CDR3 loop spans 13 amino acids. This CDR3 is CASSPHGGSTQYF. In DNA, the CDR3 is TGTGCCAGCAGCCCCCACGGTGGAAGCACTCAGTACTTC.

V usage is TRBV7-3 and J usage is TRBJ2-3; D is undetermined. The CDR3 has 16 residues. Germline V lookup: CDR1 SGHTA, CDR2 FQGTGA. The germline V and J ends were trimmed by 1 base and 0 bases, with 11 bases remaining between them. The CDR3 spells CASSLMGQSSTDTQYF. CDR3 nucleotide sequence: TGTGCCAGCAGCTTAATGGGCCAATCTAGCACAGATACGCAGTATTTT. Full variable domain (missing parts from reference TRBV7-3 and TRBJ2-3): GAGVSQTPSNKVTEKGKYVELRCDPISGHTALYWYRQSLGQGPEFLIYFQGTGAADDSGLPNDRFFAVRPEGSVSTLKIQRTERGDSAVYLCASSLMGQSSTDTQYFGPGTRLTVL.

The V and J genes are TRBV10-1 and TRBJ2-2, with D possibly being TRBD2 (6 bases). The germline V gene encodes CDR1 WNHNN and CDR2 SYGVQD (reference sequence). This CDR3 is built from 16 residues. V shed 3 bases and J shed 1 base, with 12 bases lying between them. The CDR3 loop reads CASSDRAGKNTGELFF. CDR3 bases: TGCGCCAGCAGTGATAGGGCGGGGAAGAACACCGGGGAGCTGTTTTTT.

This clone rates as medium-sized. The gene calls are TRBV27 and TRBJ1-2; tentative D call: TRBD1 (6 bases). The V end lost 2 bases, the J end lost 7 bases, and 17 bases lay between the germline ends. The CDR3 contains 15 residues. CDR1 is MNHEY, CDR2 SMNVEV, per germline (reference sequence). The chain's CDR3 is CASSLRANREGGYTF. The CDR3, as DNA: TGTGCCAGCAGTTTAAGGGCGAACAGGGAAGGTGGCTACACCTTC.

V usage is TRBV4-1 and J usage is TRBJ2-5, with D uncertain. The J call is uncertain, as TRBJ2-7 better fits the DNA end. CDR1 is MGHRA and CDR2 is YSYEKL in the germline V gene. The CDR3 is made up of 13 amino acids. The CDR3 protein is CASSLTDMAEQYF. Here the CDR3 DNA reads TGCGCCAGCAGCCTTACGGATATGGCCGAGCAGTACTTC.

The chain is built from TRBV28 and TRBJ1-1, with TRBD1 as a possible D gene (5 bases). The CDR3 consists of 19 residues. Germline V lookup: CDR1 MDHEN, CDR2 SYDVKM. V dropped 7 bases and J dropped 0 bases, with 27 bases sitting between them. For the CDR3, the DNA is TGTGCCAGCACTCCACTAGTTACAGGACCCGACCGTGTGAACACTGAAGCTTTCTTT. Its protein is CASTPLVTGPDRVNTEAFF.

The chain recombines TRBV28 with TRBJ2-7, with 7 bases lining up with TRBD1. Germline V gene data show CDR1 as MDHEN and CDR2 as SYDVKM. The junction had 7 bases not matched to a gene; V was cut back by 5 bases and J by 12 bases. The CDR3 spans 11 residues. The CDR3 sequence: CASSEGTAPYF. For the CDR3, the DNA is TGTGCCAGCAGTGAAGGGACAGCTCCGTACTTC. Combining the CDR3 with reference TRBV28 and TRBJ2-7 gives the whole variable domain DVKVTQSSRYLVKRTGEKVFLECVQDMDHENMFWYRQDPGLGLRLIYFSYDVKMKEKGDIPEGYSVSREKKERFSLILESASTNQTSMYLCASSEGTAPYFGPGTRLTVT.

The V call is TRBV19, the J call TRBJ2-1, with 9 bases matching TRBD2. Trimming at V came to 9 bases and at J to 5 bases, leaving 11 bases not matched to a gene. This CDR3 has 15 amino acids. The germline CDR1 and CDR2 sequences are LNHDA and SQIVND (reference sequence). CDR3 residues: CASAQIAGEHNEQFF. The CDR3 nucleotides are TGTGCCAGCGCCCAGATAGCGGGAGAACACAATGAGCAGTTCTTC.

This chain joins TRBV9 and TRBJ2-3; unclear D gene. V dropped 0 bases and J dropped 2 bases, with 7 bases sitting between them. The CDR3 has 14 residues. In germline, CDR1 is SGDLS, CDR2 YYNGEE. The CDR3 bases are TGTGCCAGCAGCGTAGGAGGATTCACAGATACGCAGTATTTT. It codes for CASSVGGFTDTQYF. The full variable domain, in which reference TRBV9 and TRBJ2-3 provide the parts outside the CDR3, is DSGVTQTPKHLITATGQRVTLRCSPRSGDLSVYWYQQSLDQGLQFLIQYYNGEERAKGNILERFSAQQFPDLHSELNLSSLELGDSALYFCASSVGGFTDTQYFGPGTRLTVL.